A single sample gave rise to the 20 T cell receptor beta chains below, sequenced in a study of OX40 agonist ivuxolimab in advanced cancers. The assay was immunoSEQ multiplex PCR, and TCRdb's table has in-frame clones only and misses some. Of 42,000 or so clones listed, around 84% are singletons. The sequencing used CD4+ or CD8+ T cells sorted from blood, collected in a trial of the OX40 agonist ivuxolimab. These receptors originate from an adult with an advanced solid tumor such as melanoma, head and neck, liver or kidney cancer.

For the CDR3, the DNA is TGTGCCAGCAGTATCAAACGAGAGACCCAGTACTTC. Translation: CASSIKRETQYF. V usage is TRBV28 and J usage is TRBJ2-5; D unresolved. CDR3 length: 12 amino acids. V was clipped by 5 bases and J by 4 bases, with 8 bases between them. Looked up from germline, CDR1 is MDHEN and CDR2 is SYDVKM.

This chain links TRBV5-8 with TRBJ2-7, with D hard to call. The V gene lost 6 bases and the J gene lost 2 bases, with 3 bases spanning the gap. The CDR3 totals 10 residues. CDR1 and CDR2 from the germline V gene are SGHTS and YDEGEE. The CDR3 DNA reads TGTGCCAGCACCCCCTACGAGCAGTACTTC. This gives the protein CASTPYEQYF. The full variable domain, in which reference TRBV5-8 and TRBJ2-7 provide the parts outside the CDR3, is EAGVTQSPTHLIKTRGQQATLRCSPISGHTSVYWYQQALGLGLQFLLWYDEGEERNRGNFPPRFSGRQFPNYSSELNVNALELEDSALYLCASTPYEQYFGPGTRLTVT.

V is TRBV11-1 and J is TRBJ1-5; D uncertain. The CDR3 consists of 13 residues. V lost 0 bases to trimming and J lost 10 bases, with 10 bases between them. Germline lookup yields CDR1 SGHAT and CDR2 FQDESV (reference sequence). CDR3 sequence reads: CASSLAAQSPQHF. CDR3 DNA: TGTGCCAGCAGCTTAGCGGCTCAGTCCCCCCAGCATTTT.

This chain connects TRBV7-8 to TRBJ1-1; D ambiguous. The V and J ends lost 2 bases and 0 bases respectively, with 16 bases between them. The CDR3 is made up of 17 amino acids. Germline loops: CDR1 SGHVS, CDR2 FQNEAQ. This CDR3 is CASSLTMGNLMNTEAFF. The CDR3 DNA reads as TGTGCCAGCAGCTTAACGATGGGGAATCTTATGAACACTGAAGCTTTCTTT.

This clone is judged medium-sized. This chain uses TRBV5-6 with TRBJ2-5; the D is unclear. This CDR3 has 15 residues. V shed 0 bases and J shed 0 bases, with 9 bases lying between them. Germline V lookup: CDR1 SGHDT, CDR2 YYEEEE. In DNA, the CDR3 is TGTGCCAGCAGCTTGGACGGGCACTACCAAGAGACCCAGTACTTC. It yields the protein CASSLDGHYQETQYF.

This rearrangement joins TRBV15 to TRBJ2-4, with D perhaps matching TRBD1 or TRBD2 (6 bases each). The length of the CDR3 is 16 residues. The V end lost 0 bases, the J end lost 1 base, and 10 bases lay between the germline ends. Looked up from germline, CDR1 is LNHNV and CDR2 is YYDKDF (reference sequence). In DNA, the CDR3 is TGTGCCACCAGCAGAGATAGGGGGGAGGCCAAAAACATTCAGTACTTC. Protein sequence: CATSRDRGEAKNIQYF.

The CDR3 sequence: CASSEPGTPGNTIYF. The CDR3 DNA is TGCGCCAGCAGTGAGCCGGGGACACCTGGAAACACCATATATTTT. This chain uses TRBV10-1 with TRBJ1-3, with D possibly matching TRBD1 (6 bases). CDR3 length equals 15 residues. Trimming pared 2 bases from V and 2 bases from J, leaving 10 bases between. Per germline, CDR1 WNHNN and CDR2 SYGVQD (reference sequence).

This clone was seen a single time. The chain joins TRBV7-9 to TRBJ2-7; D not certain. CDR3 length equals 11 residues. Germline loops: CDR1 SEHNR, CDR2 FQNEAQ (reference sequence). Deletions cut 3 bases from V and 7 bases from J, with 7 bases between. The CDR3 nucleotides are TGTGCCAGCAGCTTCGGCAAGGAGCAGTACTTC. It specifies CASSFGKEQYF.

The chain employs TRBV2 and TRBJ2-7; D gene unclear. V lost 5 bases and J lost 7, with 15 bases in between. The V gene's germline CDR1 is SNHLY and CDR2 FYNNEI. The CDR3 consists of 13 residues. CDR3 DNA sequence: TGTGCCAGCAGTCCCGACTCCAGCGAAGAGCAGTACTTC. It specifies CASSPDSSEEQYF.

The gene calls are TRBV28 and TRBJ1-1, with no clear D. In germline, CDR1 is MDHEN, CDR2 SYDVKM. The CDR3 spans 15 residues. Trimming took 2 bases from V and 4 from J, leaving 14 bases between them. CDR3 coding DNA: TGTGCCAGCAGTTTAAGCGGACGGAGATTCACTGAAGCTTTCTTT. As protein: CASSLSGRRFTEAFF.

The chain has TRBV6-6 and TRBJ1-6, with 8 bases that match TRBD1. The germline V gene has CDR1 MNHNY and CDR2 SVGAGI (reference sequence). The CDR3 is 13 residues long. J was trimmed by 7 bases and V by 5 bases; bases with no gene match: 1. Written as DNA, the CDR3 is TGTGCCAGCAGTCAGGGGGCGAATTCACCCCTCCACTTT. This gives the protein CASSQGANSPLHF.

The V call is TRBV7-2, the J call TRBJ2-2, with 8 bases matching TRBD1. Germline V CDR1 and CDR2: SGHTA, FQGNSA. Trimming removed 4 bases from V and 6 bases from J; junction bases left unmatched: 10. The CDR3 consists of 16 residues. In DNA, the CDR3 is TGTGCCAGCAGCTCGGAAAGACAGGGGTGGGCCGGGGAGCTGTTTTTT. Translation gives CASSSERQGWAGELFF.

V usage is TRBV29-1 and J usage is TRBJ1-2, with D possibly TRBD1 on 6 matching bases. This CDR3 has 16 residues. V lost 6 bases and J lost 2, with 22 bases in between. The germline gives CDR1 SQVTM, CDR2 ANQGSEA. CDR3 coding DNA: TGCAGCGTCTTAGGGGGGATCCCGGGTAACAACTATGGCTACACCTTC. This encodes CSVLGGIPGNNYGYTF.

This clone has just a few counts. The V and J genes are TRBV4-3 and TRBJ2-2; no clear D gene. Germline lookup yields CDR1 LGHNA and CDR2 YSLEER. V dropped 0 bases and J dropped 9 bases, with 11 bases sitting between them. The CDR3 extends over 14 amino acids. CDR3 coding DNA: TGCGCCAGCAGCCAAGACTCCAGGCCCCGGGAGCTGTTTTTT. Encoded protein: CASSQDSRPRELFF.

The chain links TRBV9 to TRBJ2-7; possibly TRBD2 for D (5 bases). The CDR3 is 14 amino acids. The germline gives CDR1 SGDLS, CDR2 YYNGEE. V was cut by 4 bases and J by 3 bases, with 14 bases left in between. CDR3 protein: CASSISTGFYEQYF. The CDR3 DNA sequence: TGTGCCAGCAGCATTTCCACGGGGTTCTACGAGCAGTACTTC.

V and J are TRBV7-9 and TRBJ1-2; TRBD1 matches 7 bases. This CDR3 comprises 16 residues. V was pared by 3 bases and J by 5 bases, with 12 bases of the junction left unmatched. Germline CDR1 reads SEHNR; CDR2 reads FQNEAQ (reference sequence). The CDR3 sequence: CASSFLRTGTEYGYTF. As DNA, the CDR3 is TGTGCCAGCAGCTTCCTTCGGACAGGAACAGAGTATGGCTACACCTTC.

The chain uses TRBV10-3 and TRBJ1-5, with a weak D call TRBD1 (5 bases). CDR1 and CDR2 from the germline V gene are ENHRY and SYGVKD. V gave up 3 bases and J gave up 3 bases, with 12 bases separating them. This CDR3 has 15 residues. Written as DNA, the CDR3 is TGTGCCATCAGTGAAAGTCGGGGGAACAATCAGCCCCAGCATTTT. Protein: CAISESRGNNQPQHF.

The chain links TRBV11-2 to TRBJ1-1; D call uncertain. Germline values: CDR1 SGHAT, CDR2 FQNNGV. Between the trimmed V and J ends, which lost 3 bases and 5 bases, there was a span of 10 bases. This CDR3 is 13 amino acids long. CDR3 DNA sequence: TGTGCCAGCAGCTTCCAAGATGGGACTGAAGCTTTCTTT. It is translated as CASSFQDGTEAFF.

The chain couples TRBV9 to TRBJ2-3; a weak D match, TRBD2 (6 bases). V lost 0 bases, J lost 10 bases, and 24 bases lay in between. Germline CDR1 reads SGDLS; CDR2 reads YYNGEE. The CDR3 runs to 17 residues. The CDR3 DNA sequence: TGTGCCAGCAGCGTAGAGGAGAACGGGCAGGGAGGTTTGGCGCAGTATTTT. Translated, it gives CASSVEENGQGGLAQYF. The entire variable domain, with the rest obtained from reference TRBV9 and TRBJ2-3, is as follows: DSGVTQTPKHLITATGQRVTLRCSPRSGDLSVYWYQQSLDQGLQFLIQYYNGEERAKGNILERFSAQQFPDLHSELNLSSLELGDSALYFCASSVEENGQGGLAQYFGPGTRLTVL.

This clone was observed a single time. The gene calls are TRBV7-6 and TRBJ2-6; D is unresolved. The CDR3 extends over 13 amino acids. Per germline, CDR1 SGHVS and CDR2 FNYEAQ. V shed 4 bases and J shed 12 bases, with 13 bases lying between them. The CDR3 coding sequence is TGTGCCAGCAGCTCCGACCTCAGTGGCGTCCTGACTTTC. Protein: CASSSDLSGVLTF.